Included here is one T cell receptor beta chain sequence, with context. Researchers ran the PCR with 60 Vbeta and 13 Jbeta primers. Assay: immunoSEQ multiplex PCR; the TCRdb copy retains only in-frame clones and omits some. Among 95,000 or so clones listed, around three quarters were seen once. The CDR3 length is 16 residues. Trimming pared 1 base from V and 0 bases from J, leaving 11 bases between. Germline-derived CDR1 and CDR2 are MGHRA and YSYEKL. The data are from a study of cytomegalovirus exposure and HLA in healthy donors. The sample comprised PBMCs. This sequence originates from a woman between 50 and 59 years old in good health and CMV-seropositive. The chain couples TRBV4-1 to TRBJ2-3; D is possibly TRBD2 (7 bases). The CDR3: CASSQGGGASTDTQYF. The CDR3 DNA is TGCGCCAGCAGCCAAGGAGGGGGGGCTAGCACAGATACGCAGTATTTT.